Sequencing of this TCR beta chain was carried out in a study of OX40 agonist ivuxolimab in advanced cancers. Overall study results and limits: Partial responders receiving 0.1-3.0 mg/kg showed among the lowest clonal expansion.

TCRdb keeps only in-frame clones here, not all; method: immunoSEQ multiplex PCR. The sample consists of under 80,000 clones, approximately 89% of them appearing once. Blood sampling was done at baseline, cycle 4 day 1, and cycle 7 day 1. Concerning this clone itself: Its antigen is as yet unknown.

The germline V and J ends were trimmed by 3 bases and 3 bases, with 8 bases remaining between them. This CDR3 contains 13 residues. Germline CDR1 and CDR2: SEHNR and FQNEAQ (reference sequence). The rearrangement uses TRBV7-9 and TRBJ1-1; D gene uncertain. The receptor was isolated from an adult with an advanced solid tumor such as melanoma, head and neck, liver or kidney cancer. The specimen comprised CD4+ or CD8+ T cells sorted from blood, sampled in a trial of the OX40 agonist ivuxolimab. In DNA, the CDR3 is TGTGCCAGCAGCTTCACCACGGACACTGAAGCTTTCTTT. It specifies CASSFTTDTEAFF.